This T cell receptor (beta chain) comes out of a study of early T cells in non-severe SARS-CoV-2 infection. Study at large: Unpaired chains resulted from sequencing bulk RNA of unsorted whole blood.

Attached unique molecular identifiers marked individual cDNA molecules. MiXCR, run by TCRdb on the 5' RACE reads, gives a single entry per CDR3 protein. This sample has approximately 50,000 distinct CDR3 sequences, with 7.7% found just once. Of note for this clonotype: Its specificity is unknown.

Germline-derived CDR1 and CDR2 are KGHSH and LQKENI. V gave up 6 bases and J gave up 4 bases; unmatched junction bases: 7. This CDR3 region has 14 residues. Study-wide findings and caveats: Using VDJdb, the matching emphasized anti-spike CD8 responses while missing private and CD4 specificities.

This clonotype was sampled from an adult who was a healthcare worker with PCR-confirmed SARS-CoV-2 infection or an uninfected control (not recorded which). Material: whole blood. The chain uses TRBV18 and TRBJ1-1, with 8 bases aligning to TRBD1. CDR3 amino acids: CASSGQAKGTEAFF. In nucleotides, the CDR3 is TGTGCCAGCTCGGGACAGGCAAAGGGCACTGAAGCTTTCTTT.